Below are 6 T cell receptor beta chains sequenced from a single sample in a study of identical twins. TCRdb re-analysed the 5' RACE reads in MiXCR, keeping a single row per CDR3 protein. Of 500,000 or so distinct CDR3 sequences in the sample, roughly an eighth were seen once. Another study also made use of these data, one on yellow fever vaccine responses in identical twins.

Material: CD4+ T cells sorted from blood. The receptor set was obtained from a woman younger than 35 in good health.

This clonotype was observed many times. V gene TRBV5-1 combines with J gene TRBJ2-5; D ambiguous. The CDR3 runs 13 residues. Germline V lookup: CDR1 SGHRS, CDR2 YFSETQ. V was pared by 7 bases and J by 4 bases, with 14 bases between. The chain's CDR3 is CASSRVLGETQYF. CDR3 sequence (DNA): TGCGCCAGCTCTCGGGTCCTGGGAGAGACCCAGTACTTC.

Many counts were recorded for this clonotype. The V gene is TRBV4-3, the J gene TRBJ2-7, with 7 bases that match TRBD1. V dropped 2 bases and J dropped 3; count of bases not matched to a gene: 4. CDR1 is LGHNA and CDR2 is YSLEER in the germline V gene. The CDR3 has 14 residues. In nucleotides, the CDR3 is TGCGCCAGCAGCCAATCCAGGGACAGCTACGAGCAGTACTTC. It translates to CASSQSRDSYEQYF.

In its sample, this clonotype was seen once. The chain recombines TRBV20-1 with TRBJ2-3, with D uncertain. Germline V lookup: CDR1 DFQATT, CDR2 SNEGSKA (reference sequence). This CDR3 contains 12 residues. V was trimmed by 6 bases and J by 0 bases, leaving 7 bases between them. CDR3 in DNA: TGCAGTGCGCCACCGAGCACAGATACGCAGTATTTT. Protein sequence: CSAPPSTDTQYF.

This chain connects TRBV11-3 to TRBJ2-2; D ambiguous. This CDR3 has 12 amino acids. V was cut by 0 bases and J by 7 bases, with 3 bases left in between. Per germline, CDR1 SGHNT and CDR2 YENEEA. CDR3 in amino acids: CASSLDVGELFF. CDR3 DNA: TGTGCCAGCAGCTTAGATGTCGGGGAGCTGTTTTTT.

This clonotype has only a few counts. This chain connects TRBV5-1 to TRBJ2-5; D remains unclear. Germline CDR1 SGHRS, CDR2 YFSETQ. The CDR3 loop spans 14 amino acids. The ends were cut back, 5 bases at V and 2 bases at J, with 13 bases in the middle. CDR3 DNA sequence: TGCGCCAGCAGGGAGCCGGGCACACAAGAGACCCAGTACTTC. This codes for CASREPGTQETQYF.

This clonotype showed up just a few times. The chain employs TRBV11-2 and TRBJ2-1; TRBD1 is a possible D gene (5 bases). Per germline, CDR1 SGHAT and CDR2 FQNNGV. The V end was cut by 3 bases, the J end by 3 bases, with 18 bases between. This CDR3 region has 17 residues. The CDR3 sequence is CASSFFGASELYNEQFF. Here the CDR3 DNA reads TGTGCCAGCAGCTTTTTTGGGGCGTCGGAACTCTACAATGAGCAGTTCTTC.